This T cell receptor beta chain came from a study of radiotherapy plus CTLA-4 blockade in lung cancer. Whole-study context: Objective responses were documented in 15% to 20% of patients, with disease control in approximately 32%.

The study gave focal radiation plus ipilimumab CTLA-4 blockade to patients with chemo-refractory metastatic non-small-cell lung cancer. General study points: Tumor-origin TCR clones grew in blood after radiotherapy plus ipilimumab. The best predictor of response was reported to be early blood T cell clone dynamics, with interferon-beta.

Details on this clone: Its antigen is not known.

Clones were read by immunoSEQ multiplex PCR, and TCRdb kept only the in-frame ones, dropping some. The sample has over 85,000 clones, about 70% seen once. This CDR3 comprises 15 residues. The V gene end was trimmed by 0 bases and the J gene end by 4 bases; junction bases not matched to a gene: 3. Germline V gives CDR1 SGHDN, CDR2 FVKESK. Material: peripheral blood, obtained from a patient treated with radiotherapy plus ipilimumab. The origin of this receptor is a human donor with non-small cell lung cancer who had a partial response to radiotherapy plus ipilimumab. Some clones in this sample may be carry-over from other donors' samples. The chain joins TRBV14 to TRBJ1-3, with 7 nucleotides matching TRBD1. CDR3 in DNA: TGTGCCAGCAGCCAAGAGAGGGGGCGCGGAAACACCATATATTTT. This translates into CASSQERGRGNTIYF.